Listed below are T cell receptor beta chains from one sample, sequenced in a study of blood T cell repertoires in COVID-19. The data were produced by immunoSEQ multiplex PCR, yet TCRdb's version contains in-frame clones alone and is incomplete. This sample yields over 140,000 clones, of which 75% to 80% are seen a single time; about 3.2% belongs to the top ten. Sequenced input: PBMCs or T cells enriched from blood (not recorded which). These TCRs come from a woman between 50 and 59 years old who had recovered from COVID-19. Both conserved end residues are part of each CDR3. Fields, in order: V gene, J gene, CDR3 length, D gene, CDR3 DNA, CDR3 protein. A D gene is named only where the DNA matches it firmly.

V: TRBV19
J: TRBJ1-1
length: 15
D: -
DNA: TGTGCCAGTAGTCCACGGTGGGGGCTTAACACTGAAGCTTTCTTT
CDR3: CASSPRWGLNTEAFF

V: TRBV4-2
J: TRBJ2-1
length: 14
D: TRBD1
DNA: TGTGCCAGCAGCGGGGGACAGGCCTACAATGAGCAGTTCTTC
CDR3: CASSGGQAYNEQFF

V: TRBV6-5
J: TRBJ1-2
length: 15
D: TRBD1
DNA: TGTGCCAGCAGTTACACCACCCAGGGGGACTATGGCTACACCTTC
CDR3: CASSYTTQGDYGYTF

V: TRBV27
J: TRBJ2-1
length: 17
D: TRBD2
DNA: TGTGCCAGCAGTTTAGCCCCGGGACTAGCGGGAGCTAATGAGCAGTTCTTC
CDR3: CASSLAPGLAGANEQFF

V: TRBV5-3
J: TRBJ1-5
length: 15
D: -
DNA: TGTGCCAGAAGCTTGGATCGGGGTCCCGTTCAGCCCCAGCATTTT
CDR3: CARSLDRGPVQPQHF

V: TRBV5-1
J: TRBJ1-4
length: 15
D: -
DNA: TGCGCCAGCAGCTTGGACTGGGGGCTGGATGAAAAACTGTTTTTT
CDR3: CASSLDWGLDEKLFF

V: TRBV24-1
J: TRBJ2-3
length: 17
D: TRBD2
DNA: TGTGCCACCAGTGATTTTAAAACGGGAGGGTACACAGATACGCAGTATTTT
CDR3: CATSDFKTGGYTDTQYF

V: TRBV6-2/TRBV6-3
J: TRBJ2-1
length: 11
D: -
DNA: TGTGCCAGCAGTTATATAAATGAGCAGTTCTTC
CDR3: CASSYINEQFF

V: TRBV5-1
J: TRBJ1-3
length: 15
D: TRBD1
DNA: TGCGCCAGCAGCCCAGGACAGGCTGAAGGAAACACCATATATTTT
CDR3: CASSPGQAEGNTIYF

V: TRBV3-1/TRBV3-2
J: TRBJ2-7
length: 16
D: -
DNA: TGTGCCAGCAGCCAAGGCCCTCTAGGGGGGGTCGGCGAGCAGTACTTC
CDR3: CASSQGPLGGVGEQYF